This T cell receptor (beta chain) was recorded in a study of OX40 agonist ivuxolimab in advanced cancers. For the study at large: Across the patients, intravenous ivuxolimab was delivered every 2 weeks at 0.01 to 10 mg/kg. Prior therapy, whether anti-PD-1, anti-PD-L1 or anti-CTLA-4, was allowed, and more than 35% had some. Notes on the study in general: It was also the case that some nonresponders had low normalized T-cell clonal expansion.

The repertoire was sequenced with immunoSEQ multiplex PCR; TCRdb's copy has only in-frame clones and lacks some. This sample has fewer than 45,000 clones, with around 89% found just once. Per germline, CDR1 MGHRA and CDR2 YSYEKL. V lost 4 bases, J lost 2 bases, and 11 bases lay in between. The CDR3 runs to 14 residues. Concerning this clone itself: As yet, its antigen is unknown.

This chain links TRBV4-1 with TRBJ1-1; perhaps TRBD1 as D (6 bases). The sample in question was CD4+ or CD8+ T cells sorted from blood, obtained in a trial of the OX40 agonist ivuxolimab. This TCR was recovered from an adult with an advanced solid tumor such as melanoma, head and neck, liver or kidney cancer. The CDR3 reads CASSPRQANTEAFF. CDR3 coding DNA: TGCGCCAGCAGCCCCAGACAGGCCAACACTGAAGCTTTCTTT.